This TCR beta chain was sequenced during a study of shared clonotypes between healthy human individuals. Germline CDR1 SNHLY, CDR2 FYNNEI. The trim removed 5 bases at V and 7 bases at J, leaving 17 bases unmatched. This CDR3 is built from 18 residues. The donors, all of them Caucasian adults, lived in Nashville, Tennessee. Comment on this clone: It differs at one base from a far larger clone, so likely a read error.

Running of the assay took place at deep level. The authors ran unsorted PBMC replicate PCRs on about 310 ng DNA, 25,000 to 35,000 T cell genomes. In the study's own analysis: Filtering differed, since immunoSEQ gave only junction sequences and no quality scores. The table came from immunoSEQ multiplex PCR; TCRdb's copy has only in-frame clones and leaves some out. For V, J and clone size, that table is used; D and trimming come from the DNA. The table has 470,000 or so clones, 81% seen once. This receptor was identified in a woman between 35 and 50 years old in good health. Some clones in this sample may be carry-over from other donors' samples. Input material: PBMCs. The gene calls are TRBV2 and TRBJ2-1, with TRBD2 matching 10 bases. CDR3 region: CASSLPGVLAGPLNEQFF. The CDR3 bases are TGTGCCAGCAGTCTTCCCGGGGTACTAGCGGGACCCCTAAATGAGCAGTTCTTC.